A single sample gave rise to the 30 T cell receptor beta chains below, sequenced in a study of blood T cell repertoires in COVID-19. Only in-frame clones appear in the TCRdb table, and some are missing; sequencing was by immunoSEQ multiplex PCR. Among about 300,000 clones, 80% to 90% were seen once, and the ten largest hold approximately 4.1%. The sample consisted of PBMCs or T cells enriched from blood (not recorded which). Receptors were obtained from a man aged 25-40 years who had recovered from COVID-19.

This clone was seen only once. The chain joins TRBV5-1 to TRBJ2-7; 7 bases map to TRBD2. The CDR3 consists of 15 residues. Per germline, CDR1 SGHRS and CDR2 YFSETQ. Trimming cost V 2 bases and J 0 bases; bases outside gene matches: 5. The CDR3 protein is CASSFMGGPSYEQYF. CDR3 DNA sequence: TGCGCCAGCAGCTTTATGGGAGGGCCCTCCTACGAGCAGTACTTC.

A word on this clone: The junction differs from germline at one of its ends, possibly a read error. The chain recombines TRBV6-1 with TRBJ1-1; 9 bases fit TRBD1. The CDR3 is 13 amino acids. Germline assignment: CDR1 MNHNS and CDR2 SASEGT. The CDR3 nucleotides are TGTGCCAGCAGCGAAGGACAGGGGCTTGCAGCTTTCTTT. It codes for CASSEGQGLAAFF.

The chain has TRBV28 and TRBJ1-2, with a possible D match to TRBD1 (6 bases). Germline V gene sequence: CDR1 MDHEN, CDR2 SYDVKM. Between the trimmed V and J ends, which lost 6 bases and 5 bases, there was a span of 13 bases. The CDR3 extends over 13 amino acids. The CDR3 coding sequence is TGTGCCAGCAGGCTTCAGGGGTCTTATGGCTACACCTTC. Its protein product is CASRLQGSYGYTF.

V usage is TRBV10-1 and J usage is TRBJ2-5, with D maybe TRBD2 (6 bases). This CDR3 comprises 15 residues. Germline loops: CDR1 WNHNN, CDR2 SYGVQD (reference sequence). V was clipped by 8 bases and J by 3 bases, with 19 bases between them. The CDR3, as DNA: TGCGCCAGCGCCGGCCCGGGACTGGCTGAAGAGACCCAGTACTTC. This codes for CASAGPGLAEETQYF.

The chain is built from TRBV5-1 and TRBJ2-5; maybe TRBD2 (5 bases). Germline values: CDR1 SGHRS, CDR2 YFSETQ. The ends were cut back, 4 bases at V and 5 bases at J, with 18 bases in the middle. The CDR3 is made up of 15 amino acids. CDR3: CASSEAEATHETQYF. CDR3 in DNA: TGCGCCAGCAGCGAGGCGGAGGCAACCCACGAGACCCAGTACTTC.

The chain joins TRBV4-1 to TRBJ2-1, with 7 bases aligning to TRBD2. J lost 0 bases, V lost 2 bases, and 4 bases had no gene match. This CDR3 is built from 16 residues. CDR1 is MGHRA, CDR2 YSYEKL, per germline. Written as DNA, the CDR3 is TGCGCCAGCAGCCAAAGCGGGGCTAGCTCCTACAATGAGCAGTTCTTC. Protein product: CASSQSGASSYNEQFF.

V and J are TRBV6-5 and TRBJ1-1, with TRBD1 matching over 9 bases. The trim removed 7 bases at V and 4 bases at J, leaving 1 base unmatched. The CDR3 runs to 12 residues. Looked up from germline, CDR1 is MNHEY and CDR2 is SVGAGI. The CDR3 DNA sequence: TGTGCCAGCATGACAGGGGGCACTGAAGCTTTCTTT. It translates to CASMTGGTEAFF.

The chain employs TRBV10-1 and TRBJ2-6; possibly TRBD1 for D (5 bases). Trimming stripped 4 bases from V and 4 bases from J, with 20 bases between. This CDR3 is 18 amino acids long. Germline lookup yields CDR1 WNHNN and CDR2 SYGVQD (reference sequence). The CDR3 reads CASSASQGRISGANVLTF. For the CDR3, the DNA is TGCGCCAGCAGTGCGAGCCAGGGTCGAATCTCCGGGGCCAACGTCCTGACTTTC.

V is TRBV7-6 and J is TRBJ2-1; 8 nucleotides match TRBD2. Per the germline V gene, CDR1 is SGHVS and CDR2 is FNYEAQ. V trimming: 4 bases; J trimming: 8 bases; junction bases outside the gene matches: 10. The CDR3 extends over 15 amino acids. For the CDR3, the DNA is TGTGCCAGCAGCTCAGCCGGGACTAGGGGCCATGAGCAGTTCTTC. Protein: CASSSAGTRGHEQFF.

CDR3 sequence (DNA): TGCGCCAGCAGCCAAGATGAGGCTAGCGGGGGTCCCCCGGACGAGCAGTACTTC. It encodes CASSQDEASGGPPDEQYF. The V and J genes are TRBV4-1 and TRBJ2-7, with 10 bases identical to TRBD2. Germline loops: CDR1 MGHRA, CDR2 YSYEKL. The CDR3 is 18 amino acids. V was clipped by 0 bases and J by 5 bases; unmatched bases: 13.

The chain has TRBV5-4 and TRBJ2-3, with 7 nucleotides matching TRBD2. The CDR3 has 14 residues. The germline CDR1 and CDR2 sequences are SGHNT and YYREEE (reference sequence). J lost 4 bases, V lost 6 bases, and 8 bases had no gene match. CDR3 nucleotide sequence: TGTGCCAGCACCCTGGGAGGGATTTCAGATACGCAGTATTTT. It encodes CASTLGGISDTQYF.

The chain joins TRBV19 to TRBJ2-7, with TRBD2 identical over 8 bases. Germline CDR1 reads LNHDA; CDR2 reads SQIVND (reference sequence). CDR3 size: 15 residues. V was clipped by 6 bases and J by 0 bases; unmatched bases: 7. DNA of the CDR3: TGTGCCAGTAGCCCCCCCGGGGGGGACTCCTACGAGCAGTACTTC. Encoded protein: CASSPPGGDSYEQYF. The full variable domain, its missing parts supplied by reference TRBV19 and TRBJ2-7, is DGGITQSPKYLFRKEGQNVTLSCEQNLNHDAMYWYRQDPGQGLRLIYYSQIVNDFQKGDIAEGYSVSREKKESFPLTVTSAQKNPTAFYLCASSPPGGDSYEQYFGPGTRLTVT.

The chain is built from TRBV27 and TRBJ2-7; D is undetermined. Germline CDR1 reads MNHEY; CDR2 reads SMNVEV (reference sequence). The CDR3 extends over 15 amino acids. V lost 5 bases and J lost 7, with 21 bases in between. The CDR3 loop reads CASSPRRQWIGEQYF. The CDR3 DNA reads TGTGCCAGCAGTCCCCGGCGGCAGTGGATTGGGGAGCAGTACTTC.

The J gene is TRBJ2-2, the V gene TRBV3-1 (or the pseudogene TRBV3-2), with D hard to call. This CDR3 region has 13 residues. The germline V and J ends were trimmed by 6 bases and 7 bases, with 12 bases remaining between them. The germline CDR1 and CDR2 sequences are LGHDT and YNNKEL (reference sequence). Here the CDR3 DNA reads TGTGCCAGCAGTAACCGGGTAGGCGGGGAGCTGTTTTTT. This gives the protein CASSNRVGGELFF.

The rearrangement links TRBV24-1 to TRBJ2-3; the match to TRBD2 covers 7 bases. CDR3 length: 14 amino acids. J was trimmed by 3 bases and V by 4 bases; bases with no gene match: 3. Germline V gives CDR1 KGHDR, CDR2 SFDVKD. The CDR3 nucleotides are TGTGCCACCAGTGAGGCTAGCGGAACAGATACGCAGTATTTT. Amino acids: CATSEASGTDTQYF.

This clone has just a few counts. The chain has TRBV30 and TRBJ1-5; 11 nucleotides agree with TRBD1. The ends lost 3 bases at V and 5 bases at J; junction bases unmatched: 3. Germline V lookup: CDR1 GTSNPN, CDR2 SVGIG (reference sequence). This CDR3 is 14 amino acids long. CDR3 coding DNA: TGTGCCTGGAGCAGGACAGGGGGCGATCAGCCCCAGCATTTT. It is translated as CAWSRTGGDQPQHF.

The chain uses TRBV6-5 and TRBJ2-6, with 8 bases identical to TRBD1. The germline gives CDR1 MNHEY, CDR2 SVGAGI. The V and J ends lost 8 bases and 2 bases, in that order; junction bases with no gene match: 5. The CDR3 length is 15 residues. CDR3 nucleotide sequence: TGTGCCAGCTGGGGCAGGGGGCCTGGGGCCAACGTCCTGACTTTC. It translates to CASWGRGPGANVLTF.

This sequence joins TRBV11-3 and TRBJ1-5; possibly TRBD1 for D (5 bases). CDR1 and CDR2 (germline): SGHNT, YENEEA. The CDR3 has 11 amino acids. Trimming took 5 bases from V and 7 from J, leaving 6 bases between them. CDR3 DNA: TGTGCCAGCAGCGGGGGGCAGCCCCAGCATTTT. Its translation: CASSGGQPQHF.

V gene TRBV2 combines with J gene TRBJ1-4, with a possible D match to TRBD1 (5 bases). Germline V gives CDR1 SNHLY, CDR2 FYNNEI. The CDR3 is 14 amino acids. V shed 4 bases and J shed 5 bases, with 11 bases lying between them. This chain's CDR3 is CASSGREPNEKLFF. The CDR3 DNA reads TGTGCCAGCAGTGGCAGGGAACCCAATGAAAAACTGTTTTTT.

This clone appeared once. V usage is TRBV5-6 and J usage is TRBJ1-2; 10 positions match TRBD1. CDR1 and CDR2 (germline): SGHDT, YYEEEE. The CDR3 loop spans 15 amino acids. Unmatched junction bases numbered 7, after V lost 4 bases and J lost 4 bases. CDR3 DNA: TGTGCCAGCAGCCCCCGGGACAGGGGTGGCTATGGCTACACCTTC. Translating it yields CASSPRDRGGYGYTF. Combining the CDR3 with reference TRBV5-6 and TRBJ1-2 gives the whole variable domain DAGVTQSPTHLIKTRGQQVTLRCSPKSGHDTVSWYQQALGQGPQFIFQYYEEEERQRGNFPDRFSGHQFPNYSSELNVNALLLGDSALYLCASSPRDRGGYGYTFGSGTRLTVV.

The chain links TRBV5-1 to TRBJ2-7; TRBD1 matches 8 bases. CDR3 length: 14 amino acids. The J segment lost 9 bases and the V segment lost 4 bases, leaving 12 bases of the junction unmatched. In germline, CDR1 is SGHRS, CDR2 YFSETQ. CDR3: CASSLAGQGSGQYF. The CDR3 DNA reads TGCGCCAGCAGCCTGGCAGGACAGGGTTCCGGGCAGTACTTC.

This chain links TRBV9 with TRBJ2-7; 9 bases align to TRBD1. Germline V gives CDR1 SGDLS, CDR2 YYNGEE. The ends lost 0 bases at V and 7 bases at J; junction bases unmatched: 11. The length of the CDR3 is 16 residues. The CDR3 loop reads CASSVGIETGGREQYF. The DNA of the CDR3 is TGTGCCAGCAGCGTAGGAATCGAGACAGGGGGTAGGGAGCAGTACTTC.

J is TRBJ2-5 and V is TRBV19, with TRBD2 identical over 7 bases. J gave up 4 bases and V 2 bases, and 1 base lay outside the gene matches. This CDR3 region has 13 residues. CDR1 and CDR2 from the germline V gene are LNHDA and SQIVND (reference sequence). The CDR3 nucleotides read TGTGCCAGTAGTATATCGGGGGGAGAGACCCAGTACTTC. Amino acids: CASSISGGETQYF.

This chain links TRBV28 with TRBJ2-1; 9 bases map to TRBD1. J gave up 0 bases and V 2 bases, and 20 bases lay outside the gene matches. Germline CDR1 is MDHEN and CDR2 is SYDVKM. This CDR3 is 22 amino acids long. The CDR3 here is CASSLPPPGTGSKGTSYNEQFF. For the CDR3, the DNA is TGTGCCAGCAGTTTACCGCCGCCCGGGACAGGGTCCAAGGGTACCTCCTACAATGAGCAGTTCTTC. The full variable domain, completed using reference TRBV28 and TRBJ2-1, is DVKVTQSSRYLVKRTGEKVFLECVQDMDHENMFWYRQDPGLGLRLIYFSYDVKMKEKGDIPEGYSVSREKKERFSLILESASTNQTSMYLCASSLPPPGTGSKGTSYNEQFFGPGTRLTVL.

The rearrangement links TRBV18 to TRBJ1-4; 10 bases align to TRBD1. J was trimmed by 10 bases and V by 4 bases; bases with no gene match: 9. Germline CDR1 is KGHSH and CDR2 is LQKENI. There are 15 residues in the CDR3. CDR3 amino acids: CASSRTGGDLGKLFF. CDR3 DNA sequence: TGTGCCAGCTCACGGACAGGGGGAGATCTCGGAAAACTGTTTTTT. The full variable domain, rest sourced from reference TRBV18 and TRBJ1-4, is NAGVMQNPRHLVRRRGQEARLRCSPMKGHSHVYWYRQLPEEGLKFMVYLQKENIIDESGMPKERFSAEFPKEGPSILRIQQVVRGDSAAYFCASSRTGGDLGKLFFGSGTQLSVL.

The chain recombines TRBV13 with TRBJ1-5, with 7 bases lining up with TRBD1. The germline gives CDR1 PRHDT, CDR2 FYEKMQ (reference sequence). The CDR3 loop spans 16 amino acids. Trimming removed 1 base from V and 1 base from J; junction bases left unmatched: 4. CDR3 DNA: TGTGCCAGCAGCTTAGACCGCAGGGGGAGCAATCAGCCCCAGCATTTT. Its translation: CASSLDRRGSNQPQHF.

V is TRBV28 and J is TRBJ1-1, with D maybe TRBD1 (5 bases). Germline-derived CDR1 and CDR2 are MDHEN and SYDVKM. The CDR3 consists of 15 residues. V lost 1 base and J lost 0, with 9 bases in between. The CDR3 spells CASSLFQGLNTEAFF. CDR3 sequence (DNA): TGTGCCAGCAGTTTATTCCAGGGTCTGAACACTGAAGCTTTCTTT.

V is TRBV27 and J is TRBJ1-4, with D perhaps TRBD1 (6 bases). The CDR3 covers 14 residues. V was pared by 7 bases and J by 8 bases, with 17 bases between. From germline, CDR1 is MNHEY and CDR2 SMNVEV (reference sequence). The CDR3 DNA is TGTGCCAGCAAAAACCGGGGGGCAGTCGAAAAACTGTTTTTT. Its translation is CASKNRGAVEKLFF. Full variable domain (remainder filled in from reference TRBV27 and TRBJ1-4): EAQVTQNPRYLITVTGKKLTVTCSQNMNHEYMSWYRQDPGLGLRQIYYSMNVEVTDKGDVPEGYKVSRKEKRNFPLILESPSPNQTSLYFCASKNRGAVEKLFFGSGTQLSVL.

This chain links TRBV28 with TRBJ1-3, with 8 nucleotides matching TRBD1. The ends lost 2 bases at V and 2 bases at J; junction bases unmatched: 8. CDR1 and CDR2 (germline): MDHEN, SYDVKM. CDR3 length equals 17 residues. The CDR3 loop reads CASSLRLARGPGNTIYF. Written as DNA, the CDR3 is TGTGCCAGCAGTTTACGGCTCGCCAGGGGGCCTGGAAACACCATATATTTT.

This chain uses TRBV3-1 (or the pseudogene TRBV3-2) with TRBJ2-1; 7 nucleotides align to TRBD1. Trimming cost V 1 base and J 7 bases; bases outside gene matches: 7. The CDR3 has 15 residues. The germline CDR1 and CDR2 sequences are LGHDT and YNNKEL (reference sequence). Written as DNA, the CDR3 is TGTGCCAGCAGCCAAGGTGTAGGGGGCGGAAATGAGCAGTTCTTC. Translating gives CASSQGVGGGNEQFF.